The following is a TCR beta chain sequence with its context. The antigen is unknown. Mixed chimerism was transient after nonmyeloablative marrow transplants from related graft donors. Unstimulated regulatory T cells (CD4+CD25+CD127-), CD4+CD25- non-regulatory cells, CD4 and CD8 cells were FACS-sorted from thawed PBMCs. The data belong to a study of Tregs in tolerant kidney transplant recipients. Profiled with immunoSEQ multiplex PCR; TCRdb holds only in-frame clones, not every one. This sample yields around 86,000 clones, of which roughly 91% are seen a single time; about 1.6% belongs to the top ten. This CDR3 contains 13 residues. In germline, CDR1 is LNHDA, CDR2 SQIVND (reference sequence). V dropped 6 bases and J dropped 2 bases, with 10 bases sitting between them. Broader study findings: Some patients' samples used different primers over time, so nucleotide sequences weren't comparable. The most relevant donor-specific Treg TCRbeta repertoire apparently came from expansion with activated donor B cells. Tolerant patients' donor-specific Tregs expanded beyond overall Tregs, suggesting antigen-driven growth.

This specimen was CD4+ T cells from blood (PBMCs), taken 24 months after the transplant. The chain has TRBV19 and TRBJ1-2; no firm D call. The receptor's source is a human patient who received a combined kidney and bone marrow transplant. Some T cells may originate from the graft donor. The CDR3 sequence is CASSLGRNYGYTF. In DNA, the CDR3 is TGTGCCAGTAGCCTCGGGAGAAACTATGGCTACACCTTC.